Reported below is one T cell receptor (beta chain). The data belong to a study of blood T cell repertoires in COVID-19. Study as a whole: T cells, B-cell-depleted T cells, or PBMCs provided the cDNA or gDNA that served as material.

Assay used: immunoSEQ multiplex PCR; TCRdb lists only in-frame clones, some missing. The sample holds some 160,000 clones, roughly 93% seen once. Germline V gene data show CDR1 as MDHEN and CDR2 as SYDVKM. V lost 6 bases to trimming and J lost 3 bases; unmatched junction nucleotides: 9. This CDR3 spans 16 amino acids. Sequenced input: peripheral blood. The V and J genes are TRBV28 and TRBJ2-7; 12 nucleotides align to TRBD1. The sequence was collected from a man aged 18 to 30 with COVID-19, enrolled during active disease. CDR3 nucleotide sequence: TGTGCCAGCAGGACCCCCGGGACAGGGGGCTTCTACGAGCAGTACTTC. This gives the protein CASRTPGTGGFYEQYF.